This record concerns one T cell receptor (beta chain) sequence. The CDR3 length is 14 residues. The record originates from a study of shared clonotypes between healthy human individuals. Terminally differentiated effector memory CD45RA+ cells were excluded by CCR7 positive selection of CD45RO-negative cells. The study drew all its donors from Caucasian adults living in Nashville, Tennessee. Here immunoSEQ multiplex PCR was the method, and the copy in TCRdb shows in-frame clones only, minus some. Altogether more than 550,000 clones are present, around 90% being singletons, with the ten largest covering 20% to 25%.

The V and J genes are TRBV21-1 and TRBJ2-4. TRBV21-1 is a pseudogene. The specimen sequenced was naive CD8+ T cells sorted from blood. This receptor was obtained from a man aged 25 to 40 in good health. The CDR3 sequence is CASSIWGRKNIQYF. CDR3 nucleotides: TGTGCCAGCAGCATCTGGGGTAGAAAAAACATTCAGTACTTC.